A selection of T cell receptor beta chains follows, all from one sample in a study of blood T cell repertoires in COVID-19. Clones were sequenced by immunoSEQ multiplex PCR, and TCRdb holds only the in-frame ones, with some missing. The data show about 190,000 clones, with 84% seen just once and roughly a fifth held by the top ten. The sample taken for sequencing was peripheral blood. These receptors were collected from a human donor in a cohort sampled during active COVID-19. CDR3s include the opening cysteine and the closing phenylalanine or tryptophan. D genes are given only for firm matches. The size entry is marked missing in some rows and otherwise reads once, few, many or a size class.

v_call,d_call,clone_size,j_call,cdr3_nt,cdr3_aa
TRBV28,TRBD2,.,TRBJ2-3,TGTGCCAGCAGTCCCCCCAGGGGACTAGGAGAAGGGTATTTT,CASSPPRGLGEGYF
TRBV6-2/TRBV6-3,.,.,TRBJ1-6,TGTGCCAGCAGTTATACGCGTCCAGCTAGCTCCTATAATTCACCCCTCCACTTT,CASSYTRPASSYNSPLHF
TRBV24-1,.,.,TRBJ1-5,TGTGCCACCAGTGTGGGGGGGACCAATCAGCCCCAGCATTTT,CATSVGGTNQPQHF
TRBV24-1,TRBD2,few,TRBJ2-1,TGTGCCACCAGTAGCCTCGGGACTAGCGGATACAATGAGCAGTTCTTC,CATSSLGTSGYNEQFF
TRBV5-4,TRBD2,.,TRBJ2-5,TGTGCCAGCAGCCGGGAGGGGGATCGGTACCAAGAGACCCAGTACTTC,CASSREGDRYQETQYF
TRBV15,.,.,TRBJ1-4,TGTGCCACCAGCAGAGGTAACATGGGAGGTGCCACTAATGAAAAACTGTTTTTT,CATSRGNMGGATNEKLFF
TRBV3-1/TRBV3-2,.,.,TRBJ2-2,TGTGCCAGCAGCCAAGGAGTCAACACCGGGGAGCTGTTTTTT,CASSQGVNTGELFF
TRBV30,.,.,TRBJ2-1,TGTGCCTGGAGTTCCCGTCCTACTTACAATGAGCAGTTCTTC,CAWSSRPTYNEQFF
TRBV3-1/TRBV3-2,.,few,TRBJ2-5,TGTGCCAGCAGCCAAGTACATGGCCAAGAGACCCAGTACTTC,CASSQVHGQETQYF
TRBV18,TRBD1,.,TRBJ2-1,TGTGCCAGCTCACAGTCTCGCGGACAAGGGGGCGATGAGCAGTTCTTC,CASSQSRGQGGDEQFF
TRBV7-3,.,.,TRBJ1-3,TGTGCCAGCAGCTTATCGGGAGCTGGAAACACCATATATTTT,CASSLSGAGNTIYF
TRBV24-1,TRBD2,once,TRBJ2-3,TGTGCCACCAGTGCAGGGACTAGCGGACATACGCAGTATTTT,CATSAGTSGHTQYF
TRBV4-2,TRBD1,few,TRBJ2-1,TGTGCCAGCAGCCCGGACAGGACCAAGCAGTTCTTC,CASSPDRTKQFF
TRBV18,TRBD1,.,TRBJ1-4,TGTGCCAGCTCACACGACAGGGACGCTAATGAAAAACTGTTTTTT,CASSHDRDANEKLFF
TRBV6-5,.,.,TRBJ1-2,TGTGCCAGCAGTCGGTTACCCTATGGCTACACCTTC,CASSRLPYGYTF
TRBV11-1,.,once,TRBJ2-3,TGTGCCAGCAGCTTAGCCGGGACATACAGCACAGATACGCAGTATTTT,CASSLAGTYSTDTQYF
TRBV28,.,.,TRBJ2-5,TGTGCCAGCACCAAACCGGGACTGTACCAAGAGACCCAGTACTTC,CASTKPGLYQETQYF
TRBV7-2,TRBD2,.,TRBJ2-2,TGTGCCAGCAATCTCGCCAGGACTAGTACCGGGGAGCTGTTTTTT,CASNLARTSTGELFF
TRBV4-1,.,.,TRBJ2-3,TGCGCCAGCAGCTTGGACCTAGCGCCAGATACGCAGTATTTT,CASSLDLAPDTQYF
TRBV5-8,.,.,TRBJ1-1,TGTGCCAGCAGCCAGAACACTGAAGCTTTCTTT,CASSQNTEAFF
TRBV10-3,.,few,TRBJ1-2,TGTGCCATCAGTCCCAGGGGCGATCTTCATGGCTACACCTTC,CAISPRGDLHGYTF
TRBV7-8,.,.,TRBJ1-1,TGTGCCAGCAGCTTACAGGGGTACACTGAAGCTTTCTTT,CASSLQGYTEAFF
TRBV5-1,.,.,TRBJ2-5,TGCGCCAGCAGTCATTCCCAAGAGACCCAGTACTTC,CASSHSQETQYF
TRBV7-2,TRBD2,.,TRBJ2-7,TGTGCCAGCAGCACCTTACCCTTAGCGGGACCCTACGAGCAGTACTTC,CASSTLPLAGPYEQYF
TRBV18,.,few,TRBJ1-1,TGTGCCAGCTCACCGGACACCCCGAACACTGAAGCTTTCTTT,CASSPDTPNTEAFF
TRBV5-1,.,few,TRBJ1-3,TGCGCCAGCAGCTTGGTAACAGGGAGAGGAAACACCATATATTTT,CASSLVTGRGNTIYF
TRBV13,TRBD1,.,TRBJ2-7,TGTGCCAGCAGCCCACAGGACAGGTACTACGAGCAGTACTTC,CASSPQDRYYEQYF
TRBV30,TRBD1,.,TRBJ2-7,TGTGCCTGGAGTCCCCCCCCGGGACAGGGAAATCTGGGGCAGTACTTC,CAWSPPPGQGNLGQYF
TRBV9,TRBD2,.,TRBJ2-5,TGTGCCAGCAGCCCCCCGGGACTAGCGACCGCGGGGACCCAGTACTTC,CASSPPGLATAGTQYF
TRBV6-5,TRBD2,few,TRBJ2-6,TGTGCCACCCACCTACGGGGGGCTGGGGCCAACGTCCTGACTTTC,CATHLRGAGANVLTF
TRBV19,TRBD1,.,TRBJ1-2,TGTGCCAGTAGACCAGGGGGAGAACCTAACTATGGCTACACCTTC,CASRPGGEPNYGYTF
TRBV4-2,TRBD1,many,TRBJ2-6,TGTGCCAGCAGCCAGGGACAGGATACCTCTGGGGCCAACGTCCTGACTTTC,CASSQGQDTSGANVLTF
TRBV6-5,TRBD1,.,TRBJ1-6,TGTGCCAGCAGTTACTCTCGACAGGGTAATTCACCCCTCCACTTT,CASSYSRQGNSPLHF
TRBV5-1,TRBD2,.,TRBJ2-3,TGCGCCAGCAGCCTGGGACTACGTACCTCGGGTACGCAGTATTTT,CASSLGLRTSGTQYF
TRBV6-5,TRBD1,.,TRBJ1-2,TGTGCCAGCAGTTATCTTTCGCCAGGGGGAGAACATGGCTACACCTTC,CASSYLSPGGEHGYTF
TRBV11-2,.,.,TRBJ2-7,TGTGCCAGCAGCCCAGGGACACCCTACGAGCAGTACTTC,CASSPGTPYEQYF
TRBV7-3,TRBD1,.,TRBJ1-1,TGTGCCAGCAGCCCCACAGGGGCCCTTGAAGCTTTCTTT,CASSPTGALEAFF
TRBV11-2,.,.,TRBJ1-4,TGTGCCAGCAGCTTAGAGGGCGTGGGGGGACTGTTTTTT,CASSLEGVGGLFF
TRBV10-1,.,.,TRBJ2-3,TGCGCCAGCAGCGCGGGGCCCTTCGGCACAGATACGCAGTATTTT,CASSAGPFGTDTQYF
TRBV2,TRBD2,.,TRBJ2-3,TGTGCCAGCAGGAGAGATAGGGCGGGAGGTCTAGATACGCAGTATTTT,CASRRDRAGGLDTQYF
TRBV27,.,.,TRBJ2-3,TGTGCCAGCAGTTTAAGGGGAACTAACACAGATACGCAGTATTTT,CASSLRGTNTDTQYF
TRBV4-1,.,.,TRBJ2-2,TGCGCCAGCAGCCAAGATAGTATCGGGGAGCTGTTTTTT,CASSQDSIGELFF
TRBV28,.,.,TRBJ1-4,TGTGCCAGCAGCCGACCCGGACAGTTTAATGAAAAACTGTTTTTT,CASSRPGQFNEKLFF
TRBV27,.,.,TRBJ1-3,TGTGCCAGCAGGCAGGGATCTTACTCTGGAAACACCATATATTTT,CASRQGSYSGNTIYF
TRBV27,.,.,TRBJ1-2,TGTGCCAGCAGTTTGACGCAGGGCTTTTATGGCTACACCTTC,CASSLTQGFYGYTF
TRBV6-1,.,.,TRBJ1-5,TGTGCCAGCAGTGGGCATGGGTTAGGGGGATGGCAGCCCCAGCATTTT,CASSGHGLGGWQPQHF
TRBV3-1/TRBV3-2,.,.,TRBJ2-5,TGTGCCAGCAGCCAGAGCGTAGAGACCCAGTACTTC,CASSQSVETQYF
TRBV6-1,.,.,TRBJ2-1,TGTGCCAGCAGTGAAGGTTGGAGCTCCTACAATGAGCAGTTCTTC,CASSEGWSSYNEQFF
TRBV10-3,.,.,TRBJ1-5,TGTGCCATCAGTGATGACATTCAGCCCCAGCATTTT,CAISDDIQPQHF
TRBV28,TRBD1,.,TRBJ1-2,TGTGCCAGCACCCAGGGGGGTGTGGGGTATGGCTACACCTTC,CASTQGGVGYGYTF
TRBV19,.,.,TRBJ1-2,TGTGCCAGTAGTACCCGACAGGTGGCCCTGGGTGGCTACACCTTC,CASSTRQVALGGYTF
TRBV11-1,.,once,TRBJ1-1,TGTGCCAGCGGTTTCCGGTCGGAAGCTTTCTTT,CASGFRSEAFF
TRBV6-1,.,.,TRBJ2-6,TGTGCCAGCAGTGACAGGGACTGGGCTGGGGCCAACGTCCTGACTTTC,CASSDRDWAGANVLTF
TRBV2,.,.,TRBJ2-7,TGTGCCAGCATCGAATATACTAACGAGCAGTACTTC,CASIEYTNEQYF
TRBV9,.,.,TRBJ1-1,TGTGCCAGCAGCGTACTCTCCGGGGGCACTGAAGCTTTCTTT,CASSVLSGGTEAFF
TRBV27,.,once,TRBJ1-1,TGTGCCAGCAGCTCCGGGTTAGGGAGGGGGACCCGAGAAGCTTTCTTT,CASSSGLGRGTREAFF
TRBV5-1,.,.,TRBJ2-1,TGCGCCAGCAGCTTGGAACCTACCGCATCCCTCAATGAGCAGTTCTTC,CASSLEPTASLNEQFF